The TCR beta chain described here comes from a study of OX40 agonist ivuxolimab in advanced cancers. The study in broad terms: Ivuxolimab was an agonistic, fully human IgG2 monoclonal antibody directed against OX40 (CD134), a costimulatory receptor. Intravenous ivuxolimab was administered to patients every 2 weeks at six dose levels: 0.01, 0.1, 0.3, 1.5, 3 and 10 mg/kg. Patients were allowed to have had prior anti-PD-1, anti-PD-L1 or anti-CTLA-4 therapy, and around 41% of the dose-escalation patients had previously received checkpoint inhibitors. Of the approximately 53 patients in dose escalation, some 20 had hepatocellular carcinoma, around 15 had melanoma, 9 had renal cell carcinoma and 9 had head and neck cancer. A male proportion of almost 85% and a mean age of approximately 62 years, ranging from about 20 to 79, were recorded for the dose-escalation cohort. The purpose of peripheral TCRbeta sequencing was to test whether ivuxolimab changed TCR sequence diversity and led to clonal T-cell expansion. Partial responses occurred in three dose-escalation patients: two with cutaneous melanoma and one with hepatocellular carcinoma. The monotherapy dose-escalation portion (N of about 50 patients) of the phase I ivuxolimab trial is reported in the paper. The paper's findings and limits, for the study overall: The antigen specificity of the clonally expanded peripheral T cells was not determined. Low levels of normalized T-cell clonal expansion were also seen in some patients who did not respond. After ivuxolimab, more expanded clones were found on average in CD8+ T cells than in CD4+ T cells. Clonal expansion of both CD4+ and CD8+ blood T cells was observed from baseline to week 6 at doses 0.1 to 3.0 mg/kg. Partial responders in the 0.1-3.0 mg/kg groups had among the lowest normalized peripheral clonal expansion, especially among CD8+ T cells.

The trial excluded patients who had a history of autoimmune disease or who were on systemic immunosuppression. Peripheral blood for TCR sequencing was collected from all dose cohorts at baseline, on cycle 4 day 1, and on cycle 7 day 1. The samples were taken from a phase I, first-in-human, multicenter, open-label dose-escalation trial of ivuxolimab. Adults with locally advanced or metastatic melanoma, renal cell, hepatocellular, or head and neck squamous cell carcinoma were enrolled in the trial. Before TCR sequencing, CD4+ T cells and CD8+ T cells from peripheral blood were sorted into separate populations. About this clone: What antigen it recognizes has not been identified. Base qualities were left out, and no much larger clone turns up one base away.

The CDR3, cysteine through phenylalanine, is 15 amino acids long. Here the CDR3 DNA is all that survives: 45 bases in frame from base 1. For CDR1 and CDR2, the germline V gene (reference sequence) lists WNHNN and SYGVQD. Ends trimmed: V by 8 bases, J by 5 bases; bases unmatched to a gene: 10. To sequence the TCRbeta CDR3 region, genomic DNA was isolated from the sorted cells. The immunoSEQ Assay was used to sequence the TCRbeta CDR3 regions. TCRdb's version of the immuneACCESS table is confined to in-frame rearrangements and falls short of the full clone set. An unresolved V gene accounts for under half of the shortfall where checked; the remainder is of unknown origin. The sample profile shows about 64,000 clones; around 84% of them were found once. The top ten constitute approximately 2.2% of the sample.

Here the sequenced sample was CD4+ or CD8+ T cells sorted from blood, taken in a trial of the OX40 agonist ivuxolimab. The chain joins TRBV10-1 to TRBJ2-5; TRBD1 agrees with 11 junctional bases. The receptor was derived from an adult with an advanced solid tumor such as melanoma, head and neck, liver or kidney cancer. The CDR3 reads CASSRTGGARETQYF. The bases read TGCGCCAGCTCGCGGACAGGGGGCGCCCGGGAGACCCAGTACTTC.